The clone carrying this T cell receptor beta chain was observed a handful of times. Its antigen is not identified. This sample is drawn from a study of human T cells and chemical hapten exposure. Study in general: DPC at 0.01% went onto the upper back in patch tests, read at 6 days. The study's findings and limits: Among expanded TCRs, significantly more large CDR3 similarity clusters formed than among controls.

TCRdb used MiXCR to reprocess the RACE reads, holding one entry per CDR3 protein. Among 250,000 or so distinct CDR3 sequences, roughly 8% were seen once, and the ten largest hold approximately 1.2%. Indicated time point: pre-sensitization, week 0. Treatment indicated: therapeutic diphenylcyclopropenone sensitization with weekly scalp DPC. The sequence came from a man younger than 30 with alopecia areata. Some clones in this sample may be carry-over from other donors' samples. The sequenced sample was whole blood, obtained in connection with sensitization to the hapten diphenylcyclopropenone (DPC).

The CDR3 region is CASSYGSVSPQQYF. In DNA form, the CDR3 reads TGTGCCAGCAGTTACGGTAGTGTGTCGCCCCAGCAGTACTTC. This chain links TRBV6-2 or TRBV6-3 with TRBJ2-7; no firm D call. V gave up 2 bases and J gave up 8 bases, with 16 bases separating them. Germline CDR1 is MNHEY and CDR2 is SVGEGT. The CDR3 covers 14 residues.